What follows is one T cell receptor beta chain and its context. These data are taken from a study of chemoradiotherapy in HPV16-positive cancers. Germline CDR1 and CDR2: MDHEN and SYDVKM. The CDR3 covers 15 residues. Trimming removed 5 bases at V and 4 bases at J, with 17 bases between. The repertoire was sequenced with immunoSEQ multiplex PCR; TCRdb's copy has only in-frame clones and lacks some. Altogether approximately 30,000 clones are present, approximately 93% being singletons, with the ten largest covering over 15%. Here the sequenced sample was blood, taken from a patient who underwent chemoradiotherapy. The chain links TRBV28 to TRBJ1-2; the D gene is possibly TRBD1 (5 bases). The sequence was obtained from a human donor with HPV-associated anogenital cancer. CDR3 nucleotides: TGTGCCAGCAGTCCCCGGGAGGGGAGGTTCTATGGCTACACCTTC. This translates into CASSPREGRFYGYTF.